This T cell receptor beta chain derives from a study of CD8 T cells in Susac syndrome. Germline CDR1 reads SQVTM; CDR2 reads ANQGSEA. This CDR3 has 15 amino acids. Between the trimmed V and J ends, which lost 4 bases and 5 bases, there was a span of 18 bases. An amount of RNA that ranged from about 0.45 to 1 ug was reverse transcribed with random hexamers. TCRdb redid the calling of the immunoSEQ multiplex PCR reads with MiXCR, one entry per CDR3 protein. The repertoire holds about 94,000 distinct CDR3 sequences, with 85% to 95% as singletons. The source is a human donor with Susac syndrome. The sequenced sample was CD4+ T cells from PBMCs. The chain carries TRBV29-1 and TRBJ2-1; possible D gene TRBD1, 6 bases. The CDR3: CSVGKVWTVNNEQFF. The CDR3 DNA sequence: TGCAGCGTTGGGAAAGTCTGGACAGTGAACAATGAGCAGTTCTTC.